The 15 T cell receptor beta chains given below trace back to one sample, sequenced in a study of graft-versus-host responses after intestinal transplantation (dated by TCRdb to 2020 to 2022). Libraries were made using the immunoSEQ multiplex PCR assay. TCRdb limited this immuneACCESS table to in-frame rearrangements with V and J called. A share of clones is missing; checked studies link under half to unresolved V genes, and the rest is unexplained. This sample comprises around 18,000 clones, approximately 92% of them detected only once. The ten largest clones take up under 2% of the sample. The sample in question was PBMCs, obtained 357 days after transplant. These receptors were taken from a human patient who received an intestinal transplant, so some T cells may come from the graft donor.

The rearrangement uses TRBV11-2 and TRBJ2-5; 7 nucleotides agree with TRBD1. The CDR3 sequence is 14 residues long. Germline CDR1 SGHAT, CDR2 FQNNGV. The J segment lost 4 bases and the V segment lost 5 bases, leaving 7 bases of the junction unmatched. The CDR3 region is CASSPRTGGETQYF. CDR3 in DNA: TGTGCCAGCAGCCCCCGGACAGGTGGAGAGACCCAGTACTTC.

This sequence joins TRBV4-1 and TRBJ1-6, with D tentatively TRBD1 (5 bases). CDR3 length equals 15 residues. Germline V gives CDR1 MGHRA, CDR2 YSYEKL. Trimming left V 1 base short and J 9 bases short, with 13 bases between. The DNA for the CDR3 is TGCGCCAGCAGCCAAGTACAGGTCCAGAGTTCACCCCTCCACTTT. This gives the protein CASSQVQVQSSPLHF.

The chain uses TRBV7-3 and TRBJ2-5, with D maybe TRBD2 (6 bases). This CDR3 has 14 residues. Germline values: CDR1 SGHTA, CDR2 FQGTGA. Trimming took 3 bases from V and 4 from J, leaving 12 bases between them. CDR3 in DNA: TGTGCCAGCAGCTTGGGGGGAGGTGTAGAGACCCAGTACTTC. Translation gives CASSLGGGVETQYF.

This chain connects TRBV7-3 to TRBJ2-5; weak D call: TRBD1 (5 bases). The ends were cut back, 3 bases at V and 2 bases at J, with 7 bases in the middle. CDR1 and CDR2 (germline): SGHTA, FQGTGA. The CDR3 contains 13 residues. The CDR3 here is CASSFGAQETQYF. The CDR3 DNA sequence: TGTGCCAGCAGCTTTGGGGCTCAAGAGACCCAGTACTTC.

This rearrangement joins TRBV12-2 to TRBJ2-7; the table names TRBD2, a call not compared with the DNA. TRBV12-2 represents a pseudogene. The CDR3 spans 16 residues. CDR3 nucleotide sequence: TGTGCAAGTCGCGCTTCTACTAGCGGGAACCCCTACGAGCAGTACTTC. Amino acids: CASRASTSGNPYEQYF.

The chain employs TRBV18 and TRBJ1-5, with 7 bases that match TRBD1. With V trimmed by 3 bases and J by 5 bases, 4 bases remained unmatched. This CDR3 contains 14 residues. Germline CDR1 reads KGHSH; CDR2 reads LQKENI. The chain's CDR3 is CASSPDRVDQPQHF. CDR3 coding DNA: TGTGCCAGCTCACCCGACAGGGTGGATCAGCCCCAGCATTTT.

The rearrangement joins TRBV6-1 to TRBJ2-7; D perhaps matches TRBD1 (5 bases). This CDR3 is built from 15 residues. Germline V gene data show CDR1 as MNHNS and CDR2 as SASEGT. Trimming cost V 6 bases and J 3 bases, with 18 bases left between them. The CDR3 DNA reads TGTGCCAGCAGGGCGAGTCAGGGTAAAAACTACGAGCAGTACTTC. Its protein is CASRASQGKNYEQYF.

The chain uses TRBV9 and TRBJ1-6; a possible D gene is TRBD1 (6 bases). CDR1 is SGDLS, CDR2 YYNGEE, per germline. The CDR3 runs 14 residues. Trimming pared 4 bases from V and 9 bases from J, leaving 14 bases between. The CDR3 protein is CASSPTGATSPLHF. As DNA, the CDR3 is TGTGCCAGCAGCCCAACGGGGGCCACTTCACCCCTCCACTTT. The full variable domain, its missing parts supplied by reference TRBV9 and TRBJ1-6, is DSGVTQTPKHLITATGQRVTLRCSPRSGDLSVYWYQQSLDQGLQFLIQYYNGEERAKGNILERFSAQQFPDLHSELNLSSLELGDSALYFCASSPTGATSPLHFGNGTRLTVT.

V is TRBV4-1 and J is TRBJ2-7, with TRBD2 as a possible D gene (6 bases). This CDR3 region has 15 residues. Germline lookup yields CDR1 MGHRA and CDR2 YSYEKL. V was pared by 6 bases and J by 5 bases, with 20 bases between. The CDR3 nucleotides are TGCGCCAGCAGTCACCCGGGGGTGGGAGTAAACGAGCAGTACTTC. Encoded protein: CASSHPGVGVNEQYF.

Turning to this clone: A read error may produce the germline difference seen at one junction end. This CDR3 is CASSEPGRGLGSPLHF. Written as DNA, the CDR3 is TGCGCCAGCAGTGAACCGGGCAGGGGGCTAGGATCACCCCTCCACTTT. The chain employs TRBV2 and TRBJ1-6, with 8 bases matching TRBD1. Germline-derived CDR1 and CDR2 are SNHLY and FYNNEI. CDR3 length: 16 amino acids.

Here the CDR3 reads CASSRGSSNEKLFF. The CDR3 DNA is TGTGCCAGCAGCAGGGGGTCGTCTAATGAAAAACTGTTTTTT. The chain links TRBV2 to TRBJ1-4, with 7 positions matching TRBD1. Trimming cost V 6 bases and J 3 bases; bases outside gene matches: 4. The germline V gene has CDR1 SNHLY and CDR2 FYNNEI. This CDR3 comprises 14 residues.

The chain employs TRBV7-3 and TRBJ2-7; D is possibly TRBD2 (6 bases). Trimming removed 5 bases at V and 2 bases at J, with 10 bases between. The CDR3 covers 13 residues. Germline lookup yields CDR1 SGHTA and CDR2 FQGTGA. The CDR3 is CASSPGGAYEQYF. The CDR3 DNA sequence: TGTGCCAGCAGCCCCGGGGGAGCCTACGAGCAGTACTTC.

The chain carries TRBV6-5 and TRBJ1-1; no reliable D call. The V end was cut by 1 base, the J end by 2 bases, with 14 bases between. This CDR3 has 16 amino acids. Germline assignment: CDR1 MNHEY and CDR2 SVGAGI. Here the CDR3 DNA reads TGTGCCAGCAGTTACTTTCCACCTCGACCTAACACTGAAGCTTTCTTT. This translates into CASSYFPPRPNTEAFF.

The chain has TRBV15 and TRBJ2-5, with 10 bases fitting TRBD2. Germline-derived CDR1 and CDR2 are LNHNV and YYDKDF (reference sequence). The CDR3 loop spans 16 amino acids. Losses at the gene ends were 1 base for V and 5 bases for J; bases not matched to a gene: 7. The CDR3 DNA is TGTGCCACCAGCAGAGTCGTTAAGCGGGGGGGCGAGACCCAGTACTTC. Translation gives CATSRVVKRGGETQYF.

The CDR3 sequence is CASSFFLVPGGGFGNTIYF. CDR3 sequence (DNA): TGTGCCAGCAGTTTTTTTCTCGTCCCAGGGGGCGGGTTTGGAAACACCATATATTTT. The chain carries TRBV28 and TRBJ1-3; 8 positions match TRBD1. CDR1 and CDR2 from the germline V gene are MDHEN and SYDVKM. The CDR3 totals 19 residues. Trimming cost V 3 bases and J 3 bases; bases outside gene matches: 16.